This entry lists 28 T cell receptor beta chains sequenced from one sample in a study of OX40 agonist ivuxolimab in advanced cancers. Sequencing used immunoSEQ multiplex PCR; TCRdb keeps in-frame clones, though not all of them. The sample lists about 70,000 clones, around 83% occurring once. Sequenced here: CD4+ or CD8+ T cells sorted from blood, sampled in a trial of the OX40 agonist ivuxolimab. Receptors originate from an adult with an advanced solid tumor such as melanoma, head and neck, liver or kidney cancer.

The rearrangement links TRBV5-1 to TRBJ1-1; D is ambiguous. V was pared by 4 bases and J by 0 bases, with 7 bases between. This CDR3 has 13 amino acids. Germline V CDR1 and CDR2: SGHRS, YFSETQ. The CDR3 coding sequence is TGCGCCAGCAGCAGCTTGATGAACACTGAAGCTTTCTTT. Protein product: CASSSLMNTEAFF. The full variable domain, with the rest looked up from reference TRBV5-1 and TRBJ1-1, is KAGVTQTPRYLIKTRGQQVTLSCSPISGHRSVSWYQQTPGQGLQFLFEYFSETQRNKGNFPGRFSGRQFSNSRSEMNVSTLELGDSALYLCASSSLMNTEAFFGQGTRLTVV.

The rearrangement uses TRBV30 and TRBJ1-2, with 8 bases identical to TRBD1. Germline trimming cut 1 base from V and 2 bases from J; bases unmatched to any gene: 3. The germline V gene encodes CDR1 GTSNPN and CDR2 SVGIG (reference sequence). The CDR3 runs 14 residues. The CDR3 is CAWSETGANYGYTF. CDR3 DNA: TGTGCCTGGAGTGAGACAGGGGCCAACTATGGCTACACCTTC.

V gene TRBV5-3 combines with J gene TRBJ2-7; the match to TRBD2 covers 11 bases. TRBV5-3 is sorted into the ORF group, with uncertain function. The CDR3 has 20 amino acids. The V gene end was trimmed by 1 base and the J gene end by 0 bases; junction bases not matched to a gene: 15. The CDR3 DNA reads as TGTGCCAGAAGCTTGATATTAGAACTAGCGGGGGTCGCGGGCTCCTACGAGCAGTACGTC. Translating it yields CARSLILELAGVAGSYEQYV.

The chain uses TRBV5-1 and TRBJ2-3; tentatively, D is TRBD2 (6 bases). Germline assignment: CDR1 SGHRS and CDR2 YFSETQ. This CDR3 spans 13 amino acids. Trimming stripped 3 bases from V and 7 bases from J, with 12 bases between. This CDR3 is CASSSQGGYTQYF. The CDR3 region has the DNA TGCGCCAGCAGCTCTCAGGGAGGCTATACGCAGTATTTT.

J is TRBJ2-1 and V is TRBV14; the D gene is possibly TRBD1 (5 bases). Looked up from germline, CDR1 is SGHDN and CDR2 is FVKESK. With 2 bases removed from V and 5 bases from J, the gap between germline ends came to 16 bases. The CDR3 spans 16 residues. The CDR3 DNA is TGTGCCAGCAGCCAATGGACATGGGCAGAGAACAATGAGCAGTTCTTC. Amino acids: CASSQWTWAENNEQFF.

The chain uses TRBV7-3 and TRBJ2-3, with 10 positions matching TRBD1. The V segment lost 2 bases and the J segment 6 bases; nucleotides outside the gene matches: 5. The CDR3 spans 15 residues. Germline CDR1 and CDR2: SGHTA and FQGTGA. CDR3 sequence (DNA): TGTGCCAGCAGCTTATTAGGACAGGGGGAGGATACGCAGTATTTT. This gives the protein CASSLLGQGEDTQYF.

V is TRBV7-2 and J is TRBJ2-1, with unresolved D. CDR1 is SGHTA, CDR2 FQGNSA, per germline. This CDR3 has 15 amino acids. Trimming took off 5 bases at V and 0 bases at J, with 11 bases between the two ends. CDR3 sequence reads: CASSPRPNSYNEQFF. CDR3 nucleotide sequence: TGTGCCAGCAGCCCTAGGCCTAACTCCTACAATGAGCAGTTCTTC.

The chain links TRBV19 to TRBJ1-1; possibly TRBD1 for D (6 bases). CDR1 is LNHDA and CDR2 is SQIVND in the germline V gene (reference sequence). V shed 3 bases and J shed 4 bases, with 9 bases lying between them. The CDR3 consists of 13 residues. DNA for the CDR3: TGTGCCAGTAGTATTGTAGGGGGCACTGAAGCTTTCTTT. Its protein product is CASSIVGGTEAFF.

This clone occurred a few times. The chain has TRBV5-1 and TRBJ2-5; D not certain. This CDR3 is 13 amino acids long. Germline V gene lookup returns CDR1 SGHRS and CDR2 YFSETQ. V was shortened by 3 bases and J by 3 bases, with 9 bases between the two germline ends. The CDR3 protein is CASSSGSEETQYF. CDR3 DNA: TGCGCCAGCAGCTCAGGATCGGAAGAGACCCAGTACTTC.

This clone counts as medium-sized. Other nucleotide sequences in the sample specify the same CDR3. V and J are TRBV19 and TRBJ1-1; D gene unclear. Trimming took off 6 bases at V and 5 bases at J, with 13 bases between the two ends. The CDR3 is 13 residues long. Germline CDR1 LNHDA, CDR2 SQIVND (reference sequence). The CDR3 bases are TGTGCCAGTAGCCGTCGAGGATTAACTGAAGCTTTCTTT. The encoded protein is CASSRRGLTEAFF.

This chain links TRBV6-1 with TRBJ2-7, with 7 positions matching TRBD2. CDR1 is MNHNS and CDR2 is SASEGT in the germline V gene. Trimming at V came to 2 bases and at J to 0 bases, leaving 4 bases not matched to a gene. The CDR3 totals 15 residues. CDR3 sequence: CASSEWLAASYEQYV. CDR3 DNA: TGTGCCAGCAGTGAATGGCTAGCGGCCTCCTACGAGCAGTACGTC.

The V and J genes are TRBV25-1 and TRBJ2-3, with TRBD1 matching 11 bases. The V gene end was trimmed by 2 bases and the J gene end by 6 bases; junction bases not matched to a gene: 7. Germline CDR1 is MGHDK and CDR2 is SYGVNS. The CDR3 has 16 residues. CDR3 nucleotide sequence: TGTGCCAGCAGTGAACTCCGGGACAGGGGGGCGGATACGCAGTATTTT. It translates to CASSELRDRGADTQYF.

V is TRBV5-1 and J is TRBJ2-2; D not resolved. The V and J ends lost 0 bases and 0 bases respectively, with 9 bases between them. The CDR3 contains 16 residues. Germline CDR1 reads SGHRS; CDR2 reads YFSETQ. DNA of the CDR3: TGCGCCAGCAGCTTGGGTCTAACCGCGAACACCGGGGAGCTGTTTTTT. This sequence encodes CASSLGLTANTGELFF.

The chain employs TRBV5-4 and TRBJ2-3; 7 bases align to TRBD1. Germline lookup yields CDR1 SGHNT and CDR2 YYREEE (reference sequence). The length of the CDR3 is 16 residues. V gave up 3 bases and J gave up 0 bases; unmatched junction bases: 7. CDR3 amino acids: CASSSGQDSSTDTQYF. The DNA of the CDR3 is TGTGCCAGCAGCTCTGGACAGGACTCTAGCACAGATACGCAGTATTTT. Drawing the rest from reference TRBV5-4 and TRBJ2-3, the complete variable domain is ETGVTQSPTHLIKTRGQQVTLRCSSQSGHNTVSWYQQALGQGPQFIFQYYREEENGRGNFPPRFSGLQFPNYSSELNVNALELDDSALYLCASSSGQDSSTDTQYFGPGTRLTVL.

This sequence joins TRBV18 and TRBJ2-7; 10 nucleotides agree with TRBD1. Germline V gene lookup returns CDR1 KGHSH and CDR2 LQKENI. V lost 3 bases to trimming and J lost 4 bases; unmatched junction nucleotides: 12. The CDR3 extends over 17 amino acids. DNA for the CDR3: TGTGCCAGCTCACCCCTCCAGGGGGGGGGACAGGGGTACGAGCAGTACTTC. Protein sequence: CASSPLQGGGQGYEQYF.

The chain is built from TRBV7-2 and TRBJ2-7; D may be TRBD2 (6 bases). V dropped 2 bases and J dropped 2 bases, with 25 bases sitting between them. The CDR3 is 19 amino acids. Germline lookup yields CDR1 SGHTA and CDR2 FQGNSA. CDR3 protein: CASSLKPRRLASTAYEQYF. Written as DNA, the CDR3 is TGTGCCAGCAGCTTAAAACCCAGGAGGCTAGCGTCAACGGCCTACGAGCAGTACTTC.

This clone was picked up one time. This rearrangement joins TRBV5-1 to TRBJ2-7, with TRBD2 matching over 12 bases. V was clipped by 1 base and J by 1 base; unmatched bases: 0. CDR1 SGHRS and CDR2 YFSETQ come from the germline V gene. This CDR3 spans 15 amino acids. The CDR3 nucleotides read TGCGCCAGCAGCTTGACTAGCGGGGGGTCCTACGAGCAGTACGTC. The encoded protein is CASSLTSGGSYEQYV.

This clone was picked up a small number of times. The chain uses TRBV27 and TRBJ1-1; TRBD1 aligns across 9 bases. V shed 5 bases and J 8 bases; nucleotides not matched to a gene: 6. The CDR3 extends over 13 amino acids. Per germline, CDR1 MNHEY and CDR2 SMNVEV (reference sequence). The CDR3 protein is CASSQGGTGEAFF. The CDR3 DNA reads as TGTGCCAGCAGTCAGGGGGGGACAGGGGAAGCTTTCTTT.

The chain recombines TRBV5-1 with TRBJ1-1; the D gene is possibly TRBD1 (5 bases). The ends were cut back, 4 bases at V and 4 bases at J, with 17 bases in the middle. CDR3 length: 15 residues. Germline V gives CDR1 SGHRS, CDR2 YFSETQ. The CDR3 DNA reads TGCGCCAGCAGCCCCCTCCAGGGTAGCGGCACTGAAGCTTTCTTT. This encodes CASSPLQGSGTEAFF.

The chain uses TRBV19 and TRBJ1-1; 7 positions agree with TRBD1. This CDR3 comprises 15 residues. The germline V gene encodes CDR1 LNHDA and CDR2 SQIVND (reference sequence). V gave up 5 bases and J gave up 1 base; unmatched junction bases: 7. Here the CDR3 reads CASSAYRGGNTEAFF. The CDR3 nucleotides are TGTGCCAGTAGTGCTTACAGGGGAGGGAACACTGAAGCTTTCTTT.

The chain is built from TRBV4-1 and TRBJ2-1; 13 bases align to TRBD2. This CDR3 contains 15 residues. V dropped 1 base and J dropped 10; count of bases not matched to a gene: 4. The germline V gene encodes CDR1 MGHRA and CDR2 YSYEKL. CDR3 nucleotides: TGCGCCAGCAGCCAAGGGACTAGCGGGAGTAACGAGCAGTTCTTC. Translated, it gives CASSQGTSGSNEQFF.

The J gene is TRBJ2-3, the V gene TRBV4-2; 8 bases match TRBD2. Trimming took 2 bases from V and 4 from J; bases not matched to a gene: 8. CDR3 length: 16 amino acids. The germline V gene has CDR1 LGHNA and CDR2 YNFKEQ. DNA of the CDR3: TGTGCCAGCAGCCAATATCCAGCGGGGGCCCCAGATACGCAGTATTTT. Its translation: CASSQYPAGAPDTQYF.

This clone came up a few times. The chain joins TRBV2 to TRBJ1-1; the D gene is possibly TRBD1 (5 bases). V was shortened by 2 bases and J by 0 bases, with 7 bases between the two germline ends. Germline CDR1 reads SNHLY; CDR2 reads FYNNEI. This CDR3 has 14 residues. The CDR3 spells CASSEYRMNTEAFF. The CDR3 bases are TGTGCCAGCAGTGAATACAGGATGAACACTGAAGCTTTCTTT.

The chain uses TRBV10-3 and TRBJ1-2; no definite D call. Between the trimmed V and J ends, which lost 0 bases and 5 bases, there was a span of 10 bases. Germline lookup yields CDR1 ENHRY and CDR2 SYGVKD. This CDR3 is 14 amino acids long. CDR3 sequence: CAISESPSVYGYTF. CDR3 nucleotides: TGTGCCATCAGTGAGTCGCCCTCAGTGTATGGCTACACCTTC.

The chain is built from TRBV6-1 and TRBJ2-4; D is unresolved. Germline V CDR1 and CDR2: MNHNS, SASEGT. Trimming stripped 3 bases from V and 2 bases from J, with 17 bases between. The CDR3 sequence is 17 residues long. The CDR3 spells CASSEDASALTKNIQYF. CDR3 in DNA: TGTGCCAGCAGTGAGGACGCCTCGGCCCTAACCAAAAACATTCAGTACTTC.

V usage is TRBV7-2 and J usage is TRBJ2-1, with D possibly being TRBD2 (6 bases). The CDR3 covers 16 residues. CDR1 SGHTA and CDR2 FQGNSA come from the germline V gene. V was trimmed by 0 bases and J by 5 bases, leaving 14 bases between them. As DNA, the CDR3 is TGTGCCAGCAGCTTAGCTGGGCTAGCGTTCAACAATGAGCAGTTCTTC. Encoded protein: CASSLAGLAFNNEQFF.

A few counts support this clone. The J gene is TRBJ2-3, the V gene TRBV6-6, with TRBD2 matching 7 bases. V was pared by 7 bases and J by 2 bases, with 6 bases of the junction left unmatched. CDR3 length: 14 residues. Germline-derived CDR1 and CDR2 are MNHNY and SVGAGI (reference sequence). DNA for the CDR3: TGTGCCAGCACGGGGGGATCACTCACAGATACGCAGTATTTT. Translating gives CASTGGSLTDTQYF.

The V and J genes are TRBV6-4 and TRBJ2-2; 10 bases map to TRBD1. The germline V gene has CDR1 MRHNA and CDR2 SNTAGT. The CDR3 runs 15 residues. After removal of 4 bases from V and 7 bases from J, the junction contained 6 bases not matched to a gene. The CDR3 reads CASSAMGQGNGELFF. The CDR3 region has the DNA TGTGCCAGCAGTGCCATGGGACAGGGGAACGGGGAGCTGTTTTTT.